A selection of T cell receptor beta chains follows, all from one sample in a study of blood T cell repertoires in COVID-19. Using immunoSEQ multiplex PCR, the repertoire was profiled, and TCRdb retains in-frame clones only, with some absent. The table has fewer than 450,000 clones, approximately 90% seen once; the top ten hold roughly 3%. Sequenced material: peripheral blood. Source of these receptors: a woman aged 18-30 years who had recovered from COVID-19. Each CDR3 is given with its conserved first and last residue. D genes are given only for firm matches. Clone size is given for some rows only: seen once, a few or many times, or a class if the clone is expanded.

v_gene,abundance,d_gene,j_gene,len,CDR3nt,CDR3aa
TRBV18,-,TRBD1,TRBJ1-5,17,TGTGCCAGCTCACCGACCGGGACAGGACCCATCAATCAGCCCCAGCATTTT,CASSPTGTGPINQPQHF
TRBV2,-,-,TRBJ1-2,13,TGTGCCAGCAGTGAACCGGACTCGTATGGCTACACCTTC,CASSEPDSYGYTF
TRBV4-1,-,-,TRBJ1-5,15,TGCGCCAGCAGCCAAGGGCCAATTGGCAATCAGCCCCAGCATTTT,CASSQGPIGNQPQHF
TRBV30,-,-,TRBJ1-2,15,TGTGCCTGGATTACCCATTCGGACAGCTCGGGCGGCTACACCTTC,CAWITHSDSSGGYTF
TRBV27,-,-,TRBJ2-1,17,TGTGCCAGCTGCTCCAAGGGCGGAACCCGAGGGATCAATGAGCAGTTCTTC,CASCSKGGTRGINEQFF
TRBV9,-,-,TRBJ1-5,15,TGTGCCAGCAGCGCCTCTGGCGGGTGGAATCAGCCCCAGCATTTT,CASSASGGWNQPQHF
TRBV2,-,-,TRBJ1-5,15,TGTGCCAGCAGTGAAGTAGTCTCAGGAGGGCAGCCCCAGCATTTT,CASSEVVSGGQPQHF
TRBV11-3,-,TRBD1,TRBJ2-5,16,TGTGCCAGCAGCCCGAATCCGACAGGGGGCAGGGAGACCCAGTACTTC,CASSPNPTGGRETQYF
TRBV6-6,few,-,TRBJ2-2,15,TGTGCCAGCAAATTGGAGGGCCAGGGCACCGGGGAGCTGTTTTTT,CASKLEGQGTGELFF
TRBV12-3/TRBV12-4,-,TRBD1,TRBJ1-1,12,TGTGCCAGCAGAGAAGGGGGCCACGGAGCTTTCTTT,CASREGGHGAFF
TRBV7-2,few,TRBD1,TRBJ1-6,19,TGTGCCAGCAGCTTATCCGGAGGACAGGGAGTAACCTATAATTCACCCCTCCACTTT,CASSLSGGQGVTYNSPLHF
TRBV6-5,once,TRBD2,TRBJ2-1,16,TGTGCCAGCAGTTATTCACTAGCGGGACTGTACAATGAGCAGTTCTTC,CASSYSLAGLYNEQFF
TRBV10-1,-,-,TRBJ2-1,15,TGCGCCAGCAGGAACCTGGCGGGACCCTACAATGAGCAGTTCTTC,CASRNLAGPYNEQFF
TRBV7-9,-,TRBD1,TRBJ1-1,13,TGTGCCAGCAGCTCGAGGGGGCTCACTGAAGCTTTCTTT,CASSSRGLTEAFF
TRBV7-2,few,TRBD2,TRBJ2-1,15,TGTGCCAGCAGCTTCGGACTAGCGGGGGTAAATGAGCAGTTCTTC,CASSFGLAGVNEQFF
TRBV6-5,-,-,TRBJ2-3,16,TGTGCCAGCAGTTACTCGCGACTAGGAGCCACAGATACGCAGTATTTT,CASSYSRLGATDTQYF
TRBV7-2,-,-,TRBJ2-1,16,TGTGCCAGCACACCAACCGGGACTCGACCGCACAATGAGCAGTTCTTC,CASTPTGTRPHNEQFF
TRBV7-9,-,-,TRBJ2-2,15,TGTGCCAGCAGCCTACCGGGAAAAAGAGGCGGGGAGCTGTTTTTT,CASSLPGKRGGELFF
TRBV5-6,-,TRBD2,TRBJ2-1,15,TGTGCCAGCATATATCGGACTAGCGGATACAATGAGCAGTTCTTC,CASIYRTSGYNEQFF
TRBV9,once,-,TRBJ1-6,17,TGTGCCAGCAGCGTAGGCCCGGAGGGGCAGGGAAATTCACCCCTCCACTTT,CASSVGPEGQGNSPLHF
TRBV5-8,-,TRBD1,TRBJ2-5,16,TGTGCCAGCAGCCCAGGGGACAGGGGGATCCAAGAGACCCAGTACTTC,CASSPGDRGIQETQYF
TRBV15,-,-,TRBJ2-5,15,TGTGCCACCAGCAGAGAACCTCAGGGACAAGAGACCCAGTACTTC,CATSREPQGQETQYF
TRBV5-1,-,TRBD2,TRBJ2-3,16,TGCGCCAGCAGCTTGGCCACTAGCGGAGGGGGAGATACGCAGTATTTT,CASSLATSGGGDTQYF
TRBV19,-,TRBD1,TRBJ2-3,14,TGTGCCAGTAGGGGACAGGGACACACAGATACGCAGTATTTT,CASRGQGHTDTQYF
TRBV18,-,-,TRBJ1-5,17,TGTGCCAGCTCACTGGCGAGGGTTACGGAGATGTTTCAGCCCCAGCATTTT,CASSLARVTEMFQPQHF
TRBV5-1,-,TRBD1,TRBJ2-3,15,TGCGCCAGCAAACCCAGACAGGGGGCCTCAGATACGCAGTATTTT,CASKPRQGASDTQYF
TRBV7-9,-,TRBD2,TRBJ2-1,15,TGTGCCAGCAGCTTAGCGTGGGGGACTAAGGGTGAGCAGTTCTTC,CASSLAWGTKGEQFF
TRBV5-6,-,-,TRBJ2-5,14,TGTGCCAGCACCAACTGGGGAGGAAGGCAGACCCAGTACTTC,CASTNWGGRQTQYF
TRBV9,-,TRBD1,TRBJ1-2,14,TGTGCCAGCAGCGTGGGACAGGAATACTATGGCTACACCTTC,CASSVGQEYYGYTF
TRBV25-1,-,-,TRBJ1-1,13,TGTGCCAGCAGTGAAGGGAGAAACACTGAAGCTTTCTTT,CASSEGRNTEAFF
TRBV11-3,-,-,TRBJ2-3,15,TGTGCCAGCAGCCCCTGGACAAAAGACACAGATACGCAGTATTTT,CASSPWTKDTDTQYF
TRBV19,-,TRBD1,TRBJ1-4,15,TGTGCCAGTAGTACCCCGGGTAGGGGGCGAGAAAAACTGTTTTTT,CASSTPGRGREKLFF
TRBV15,-,TRBD1,TRBJ1-5,15,TGTGCCACCAGCAGCACGGGACAGAGTAATCAGCCCCAGCATTTT,CATSSTGQSNQPQHF
TRBV4-3,-,TRBD1,TRBJ1-1,16,TGCGCCAGCAGCCAAGGGAGTGGGACAGGGAACACTGAAGCTTTCTTT,CASSQGSGTGNTEAFF
TRBV6-6,-,-,TRBJ2-1,14,TGTGCCAGCAGTGAGGGCCGGGGTGGCAATGAGCAGTTCTTC,CASSEGRGGNEQFF
TRBV7-9,-,TRBD1,TRBJ1-2,14,TGTGCCAGCAGCTGGACAGGCGTTAACTATGGCTACACCTTC,CASSWTGVNYGYTF
TRBV4-1,-,TRBD1,TRBJ1-1,17,TGCGCCAGCAGCCAAGGGAAACAGGGGGCGTTGAGAGCTGAAGCTTTCTTT,CASSQGKQGALRAEAFF
TRBV27,-,-,TRBJ1-2,14,TGTGCCAGCAGACCGTGGGGGGTGACCTATGGCTACACCTTC,CASRPWGVTYGYTF
TRBV3-1/TRBV3-2,-,TRBD1,TRBJ2-3,16,TGTGCCAGCAGCTCACACCGGGACAGGGGAACAGATACGCAGTATTTT,CASSSHRDRGTDTQYF
TRBV3-1/TRBV3-2,-,-,TRBJ1-1,13,TGTGCCAGCAGCCCCGGGACTCACACTGAAGCTTTCTTT,CASSPGTHTEAFF
TRBV11-2,-,TRBD1,TRBJ2-4,16,TGTGCCAGCAGCTTAGAGGACAGGGGGCAAGTAAACATTCAGTACTTC,CASSLEDRGQVNIQYF
TRBV5-6,-,TRBD1,TRBJ2-1,18,TGTGCCAGCAGCTTGTACGGTGGACAGGGGGTTTGGAACAATGAGCAGTTCTTC,CASSLYGGQGVWNNEQFF
TRBV2,-,TRBD1,TRBJ2-5,15,TGTGCCAGCAGCCGACAGGGGGCGGAGGGGGAGACCCAGTACTTC,CASSRQGAEGETQYF
TRBV25-1,-,-,TRBJ1-3,13,TGTGCCAGTAGCAGGGGCTCTGGAAACACCATATATTTT,CASSRGSGNTIYF
TRBV4-1,once,TRBD2,TRBJ2-3,18,TGCGCCAGCAGCCAAGATCTCAGCGGGAGAAGGGGCACAGATACGCAGTATTTT,CASSQDLSGRRGTDTQYF
TRBV28,few,-,TRBJ2-2,12,TGTGCCAGCTGTTGGCAGACCGGGGAGCTGTTTTTT,CASCWQTGELFF
TRBV30,-,-,TRBJ2-1,12,TGTGCCTGGAGTTCGACTAGGGGAGAGCAGTTCTTC,CAWSSTRGEQFF
TRBV9,-,TRBD2,TRBJ2-6,14,TGTGCCAGCAGCGTAGGGGGGGGGTGGAGCGTCCTGACTTTC,CASSVGGGWSVLTF